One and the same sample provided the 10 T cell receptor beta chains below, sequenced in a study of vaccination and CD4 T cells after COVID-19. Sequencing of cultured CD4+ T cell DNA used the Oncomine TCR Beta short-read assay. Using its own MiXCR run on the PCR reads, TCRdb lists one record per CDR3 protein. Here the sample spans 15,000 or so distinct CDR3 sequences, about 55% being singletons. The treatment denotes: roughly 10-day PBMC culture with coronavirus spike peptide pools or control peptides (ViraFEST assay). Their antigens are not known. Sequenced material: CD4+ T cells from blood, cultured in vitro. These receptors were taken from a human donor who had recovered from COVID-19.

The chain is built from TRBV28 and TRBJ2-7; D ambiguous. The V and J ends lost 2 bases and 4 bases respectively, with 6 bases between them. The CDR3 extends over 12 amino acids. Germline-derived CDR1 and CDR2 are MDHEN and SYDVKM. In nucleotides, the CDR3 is TGTGCCAGCAGTTTAGGCGGTTACGAGCAGTACTTC. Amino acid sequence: CASSLGGYEQYF.

DNA of the CDR3: TGTGCCAGCAGCCCTACTAGCGGGAGGGGCAAGACCCAGTACTTC. Translated, it gives CASSPTSGRGKTQYF. V gene TRBV7-6 combines with J gene TRBJ2-5; 13 bases align to TRBD2. CDR3 length: 15 residues. V was clipped by 5 bases and J by 6 bases; unmatched bases: 6. Germline-derived CDR1 and CDR2 are SGHVS and FNYEAQ. Full variable domain (remainder filled in from reference TRBV7-6 and TRBJ2-5): GAGVSQSPRYKVTKRGQDVALRCDPISGHVSLYWYRQALGQGPEFLTYFNYEAQQDKSGLPNDRFSAERPEGSISTLTIQRTEQRDSAMYRCASSPTSGRGKTQYFGPGTRLLVL.

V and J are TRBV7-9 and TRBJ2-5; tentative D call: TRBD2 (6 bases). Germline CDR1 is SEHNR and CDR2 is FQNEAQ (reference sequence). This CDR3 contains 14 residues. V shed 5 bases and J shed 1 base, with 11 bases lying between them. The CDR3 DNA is TGTGCCAGCAGCCCCGCCGGGGGCCAAGAGACCCAGTACTTC. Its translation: CASSPAGGQETQYF.

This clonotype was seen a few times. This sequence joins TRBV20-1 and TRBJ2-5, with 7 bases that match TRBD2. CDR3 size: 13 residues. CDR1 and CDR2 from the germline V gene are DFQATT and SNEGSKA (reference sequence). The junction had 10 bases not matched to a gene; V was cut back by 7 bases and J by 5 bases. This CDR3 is CSVAAGVIETQYF. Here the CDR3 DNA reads TGCAGTGTCGCTGCGGGGGTAATCGAGACCCAGTACTTC.

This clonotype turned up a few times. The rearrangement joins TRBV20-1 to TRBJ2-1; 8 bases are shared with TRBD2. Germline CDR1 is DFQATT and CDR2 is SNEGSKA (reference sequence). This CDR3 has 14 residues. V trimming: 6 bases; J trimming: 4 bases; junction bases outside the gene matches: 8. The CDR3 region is CSAIVAGSYNEQFF. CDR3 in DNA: TGCAGTGCCATCGTAGCGGGATCTTACAATGAGCAGTTCTTC.

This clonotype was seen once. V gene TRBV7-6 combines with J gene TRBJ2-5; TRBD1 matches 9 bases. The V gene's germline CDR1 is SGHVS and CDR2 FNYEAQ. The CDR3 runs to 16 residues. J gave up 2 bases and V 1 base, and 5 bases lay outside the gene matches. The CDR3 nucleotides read TGTGCCAGCAGCTTAGGACAGGGGGAAGGGCAAGAGACCCAGTACTTC. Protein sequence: CASSLGQGEGQETQYF.

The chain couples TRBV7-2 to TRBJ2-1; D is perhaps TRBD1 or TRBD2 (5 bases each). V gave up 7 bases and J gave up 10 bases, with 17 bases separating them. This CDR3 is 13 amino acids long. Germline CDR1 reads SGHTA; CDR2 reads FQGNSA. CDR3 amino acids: CASTGPANREQFF. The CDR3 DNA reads TGTGCCAGCACGGGGCCCGCCAATCGGGAGCAGTTCTTC.

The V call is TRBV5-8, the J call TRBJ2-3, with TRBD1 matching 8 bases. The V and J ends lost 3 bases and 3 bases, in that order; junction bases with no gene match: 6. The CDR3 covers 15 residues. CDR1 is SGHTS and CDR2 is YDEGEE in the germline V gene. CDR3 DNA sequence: TGTGCCAGCAGCTACAGGGGGAAGTGGACAGATACGCAGTATTTT. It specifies CASSYRGKWTDTQYF.

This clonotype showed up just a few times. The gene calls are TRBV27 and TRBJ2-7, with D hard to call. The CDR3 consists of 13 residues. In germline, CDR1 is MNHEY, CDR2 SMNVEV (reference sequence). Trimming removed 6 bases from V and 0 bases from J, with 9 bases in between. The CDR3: CASRPAFSYEQYF. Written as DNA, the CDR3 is TGTGCCAGCAGACCCGCTTTCTCCTACGAGCAGTACTTC.

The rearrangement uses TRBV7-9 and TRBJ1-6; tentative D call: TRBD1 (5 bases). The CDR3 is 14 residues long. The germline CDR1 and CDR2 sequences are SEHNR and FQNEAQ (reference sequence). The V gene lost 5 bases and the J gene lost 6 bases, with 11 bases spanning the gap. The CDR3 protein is CASSTRVLNSPLHF. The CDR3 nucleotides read TGTGCCAGCAGCACCAGGGTTCTTAATTCACCCCTCCACTTT.